This entry lists 31 T cell receptor beta chains sequenced from one sample in a study of STAT3 mutations in large granular lymphocyte leukemia. Study-wide findings and caveats: Every T-LGLL patient had at least one immunodominant TCRbeta clonotype.

Their target antigens are unknown. Sequenced by immunoSEQ multiplex PCR; TCRdb stores in-frame clones only, minus some. In the table there are roughly 30,000 clones, about 83% of which are singletons. The specimen was peripheral blood mononuclear cells. The receptors shown here come from a woman between 45 and 60 years old with T-cell large granular lymphocyte leukemia. Some clones in this sample may be carry-over from other donors' samples.

This rearrangement joins TRBV7-2 to TRBJ1-5; D unresolved. Germline V lookup: CDR1 SGHTA, CDR2 FQGNSA. This CDR3 is built from 13 residues. The V gene lost 7 bases and the J gene lost 6 bases, with 13 bases spanning the gap. CDR3 protein: CASTINWGQPQHF. CDR3 DNA: TGTGCCAGCACCATTAATTGGGGTCAGCCCCAGCATTTT.

The V call is TRBV28, the J call TRBJ1-5, with TRBD1 as a possible D gene (5 bases). Per the germline V gene, CDR1 is MDHEN and CDR2 is SYDVKM. Trimming removed 9 bases from V and 4 bases from J, with 13 bases in between. The CDR3 length is 13 residues. DNA for the CDR3: TGTGCCAGTCGGGAGTACAGGAATCAGCCCCAGCATTTT. This gives the protein CASREYRNQPQHF.

This chain links TRBV5-6 with TRBJ2-2, with D uncertain. V dropped 6 bases and J dropped 7 bases, with 7 bases sitting between them. CDR3 size: 11 residues. The V gene's germline CDR1 is SGHDT and CDR2 YYEEEE. CDR3 nucleotide sequence: TGTGCCAGCACTAGTGGCGGGGAGCTGTTTTTT. Amino acid sequence: CASTSGGELFF.

This chain connects TRBV11-2 to TRBJ2-7; D ambiguous. Germline V CDR1 and CDR2: SGHAT, FQNNGV. Trimming took off 4 bases at V and 12 bases at J, with 13 bases between the two ends. CDR3 length equals 11 residues. The CDR3 protein is CASSSTFGLYF. The CDR3 DNA follows: TGTGCCAGCAGCTCGACTTTCGGATTGTACTTC.

The chain joins TRBV5-4 to TRBJ2-7, with 10 nucleotides matching TRBD1. Germline V gene lookup returns CDR1 SGHNT and CDR2 YYREEE (reference sequence). The J segment lost 0 bases and the V segment lost 5 bases, leaving 8 bases of the junction unmatched. CDR3 size: 16 residues. CDR3: CASSSGTGVFSYEQYF. CDR3 sequence (DNA): TGTGCCAGCAGTTCCGGGACAGGGGTTTTCTCCTACGAGCAGTACTTC.

V gene TRBV18 combines with J gene TRBJ2-3; a possible D gene is TRBD2 (6 bases). The CDR3 covers 16 residues. The germline V and J ends were trimmed by 2 bases and 0 bases, with 12 bases remaining between them. In germline, CDR1 is KGHSH, CDR2 LQKENI. The CDR3 loop is CASSPDSAGSTDTQYF. CDR3 DNA sequence: TGTGCCAGCTCACCAGATTCTGCGGGAAGCACAGATACGCAGTATTTT.

The CDR3 reads CARSPESLFSNYGYTF. CDR3 nucleotides: TGTGCCAGAAGCCCCGAGTCCCTATTCTCTAACTATGGCTACACCTTC. This chain uses TRBV5-3 with TRBJ1-2; D is uncertain. Being an ORF, TRBV5-3 has a function that is uncertain. The ends were cut back, 4 bases at V and 0 bases at J, with 16 bases in the middle. The CDR3 totals 16 residues.

This chain uses TRBV2 with TRBJ1-2, with a weak D call TRBD1 (5 bases). The CDR3 length is 15 residues. Germline CDR1 is SNHLY and CDR2 is FYNNEI. V was cut by 5 bases and J by 5 bases, with 18 bases left in between. The CDR3 region has the DNA TGTGCCAGCAGTCAAACCCCCGGGACTCAATATGGCTACACCTTC. Translation: CASSQTPGTQYGYTF.

This chain uses TRBV25-1 with TRBJ2-7, with 9 bases fitting TRBD2. This CDR3 has 16 amino acids. Germline lookup yields CDR1 MGHDK and CDR2 SYGVNS. Losses at the gene ends were 9 bases for V and 2 bases for J; bases not matched to a gene: 14. CDR3 nucleotide sequence: TGTGCCAGATGGCTAGCGGGAAGTCCGTACCCCTACGAGCAGTACTTC. Its translation: CARWLAGSPYPYEQYF.

J is TRBJ2-7 and V is TRBV5-4; D not resolved. The germline gives CDR1 SGHNT, CDR2 YYREEE (reference sequence). This CDR3 has 12 amino acids. V was trimmed by 1 base and J by 2 bases, leaving 4 bases between them. CDR3 loop: CASSLKPYEQYF. The CDR3 nucleotides read TGTGCCAGCAGCTTGAAGCCCTACGAGCAGTACTTC.

This clone was detected a few times. The genes are TRBV27 and TRBJ1-2, with D tentatively TRBD1 (6 bases). Deletions cut 2 bases from V and 4 bases from J, with 11 bases between. The germline gives CDR1 MNHEY, CDR2 SMNVEV (reference sequence). This CDR3 is built from 14 residues. This CDR3 reads CASSLVGAGYGYTF. The CDR3 DNA sequence: TGTGCCAGCAGTTTAGTGGGGGCGGGCTATGGCTACACCTTC.

The J gene is TRBJ1-2, the V gene TRBV9, with 12 bases lining up with TRBD1. The J segment lost 4 bases and the V segment lost 4 bases, leaving 2 bases of the junction unmatched. Germline-derived CDR1 and CDR2 are SGDLS and YYNGEE. The CDR3 spans 14 residues. CDR3 DNA: TGTGCCAGCAGCTTGGGACAGGGGGCCTATGGCTACACCTTC. Amino acid sequence: CASSLGQGAYGYTF.

The V gene is TRBV19, the J gene TRBJ2-3; a possible D gene is TRBD2 (6 bases). The CDR3 extends over 15 amino acids. The V and J ends lost 8 bases and 1 base respectively, with 16 bases between them. The V gene's germline CDR1 is LNHDA and CDR2 SQIVND (reference sequence). The CDR3 nucleotides read TGTGCCAGTGGATACGGGACTTCTGGCACAGATACGCAGTATTTT. The encoded protein is CASGYGTSGTDTQYF. Filled out from reference TRBV19 and TRBJ2-3, the complete variable domain reads DGGITQSPKYLFRKEGQNVTLSCEQNLNHDAMYWYRQDPGQGLRLIYYSQIVNDFQKGDIAEGYSVSREKKESFPLTVTSAQKNPTAFYLCASGYGTSGTDTQYFGPGTRLTVL.

The V call is TRBV19, the J call TRBJ1-5; possibly TRBD1 for D (6 bases). Trimming shortened V by 5 bases and J by 0 bases, and 14 bases separated the two germline ends. Germline V gene data show CDR1 as LNHDA and CDR2 as SQIVND (reference sequence). The CDR3 spans 16 residues. The CDR3 region is CASSSFLGGSNQPQHF. The CDR3 DNA follows: TGTGCCAGTAGTTCCTTCTTAGGGGGTAGCAATCAGCCCCAGCATTTT.

The V gene is TRBV2, the J gene TRBJ1-1; D not resolved. Germline CDR1 is SNHLY and CDR2 is FYNNEI. With 5 bases removed from V and 0 bases from J, the gap between germline ends came to 7 bases. The CDR3 runs to 13 residues. The CDR3 loop reads CASSQDMNTEAFF. The CDR3 DNA sequence: TGTGCCAGCAGTCAAGACATGAACACTGAAGCTTTCTTT.

The J gene is TRBJ2-7, the V gene TRBV11-3; no firm D call. The V end lost 3 bases, the J end lost 0 bases, and 6 bases lay between the germline ends. Germline V gives CDR1 SGHNT, CDR2 YENEEA. This CDR3 is 13 amino acids long. CDR3 nucleotides: TGTGCCAGCAGCTTCCAGAGCTCCTACGAGCAGTACTTC. Protein product: CASSFQSSYEQYF.

The chain couples TRBV29-1 to TRBJ1-2, with 9 bases aligning to TRBD1. V was clipped by 4 bases and J by 5 bases; unmatched bases: 5. The CDR3 spans 13 residues. The germline CDR1 and CDR2 sequences are SQVTM and ANQGSEA. The CDR3 loop is CSVGRGQGYGYTF. The CDR3 DNA sequence: TGCAGCGTTGGAAGGGGACAGGGATATGGCTACACCTTC.

The chain is built from TRBV30 and TRBJ1-5, with 7 bases fitting TRBD1. V shed 4 bases and J 3 bases; nucleotides not matched to a gene: 6. CDR1 is GTSNPN and CDR2 is SVGIG in the germline V gene (reference sequence). The CDR3 consists of 14 residues. The CDR3 sequence: CAWKDRSYNQPQHF. CDR3 nucleotides: TGTGCCTGGAAGGACAGGAGTTACAATCAGCCCCAGCATTTT.

The rearrangement joins TRBV28 to TRBJ2-3, with TRBD2 matching over 15 bases. CDR3 length: 19 amino acids. After removal of 4 bases from V and 4 bases from J, the junction contained 12 bases not matched to a gene. Germline values: CDR1 MDHEN, CDR2 SYDVKM. CDR3 sequence (DNA): TGTGCCAGCAGTTCTTCACCCTGGACTAGCGGGAGGGCCCCAGATACGCAGTATTTT. Encoded protein: CASSSSPWTSGRAPDTQYF.

The chain couples TRBV4-2 to TRBJ2-7, with TRBD2 matching 7 bases. The length of the CDR3 is 15 residues. J gave up 1 base and V 1 base, and 4 bases lay outside the gene matches. Germline loops: CDR1 LGHNA, CDR2 YNFKEQ. CDR3 sequence: CASSQVPSGSYEQYF. The CDR3 region has the DNA TGTGCCAGCAGCCAAGTGCCTAGCGGATCCTACGAGCAGTACTTC.

This clone was recorded only once. The chain carries TRBV5-1 and TRBJ2-1; D gene unclear. Germline V gene lookup returns CDR1 SGHRS and CDR2 YFSETQ. The CDR3 runs 14 residues. V lost 0 bases and J lost 10, with 14 bases in between. The CDR3 DNA follows: TGCGCCAGCAGCTTGGGGGGTCGACTCCTCGAGCAGTTCTTC. Translation: CASSLGGRLLEQFF.

This chain connects TRBV28 to TRBJ1-5; no definite D call. V was cut by 7 bases and J by 4 bases, with 14 bases left in between. CDR1 and CDR2 from the germline V gene are MDHEN and SYDVKM. The CDR3 extends over 14 amino acids. The CDR3, as DNA: TGTGCCAGCACCGATCCTAGAGGTAATCAGCCCCAGCATTTT. Its protein is CASTDPRGNQPQHF.

The chain employs TRBV7-9 and TRBJ2-3, with TRBD2 identical over 11 bases. The ends lost 2 bases at V and 4 bases at J; junction bases unmatched: 5. Germline loops: CDR1 SEHNR, CDR2 FQNEAQ (reference sequence). This CDR3 has 16 residues. CDR3 amino acids: CASSLLAGGTADTQYF. The CDR3 DNA follows: TGTGCCAGCAGCTTACTAGCGGGAGGAACGGCAGATACGCAGTATTTT.

The V gene is TRBV7-9, the J gene TRBJ1-2, with TRBD1 as a possible D gene (5 bases). Trimming pared 1 base from V and 4 bases from J, leaving 16 bases between. This CDR3 has 16 residues. Germline V CDR1 and CDR2: SEHNR, FQNEAQ (reference sequence). CDR3 region: CASSLDIGATGYGYTF. The CDR3 region has the DNA TGTGCCAGCAGCTTAGATATCGGGGCCACTGGCTATGGCTACACCTTC. Filled out from reference TRBV7-9 and TRBJ1-2, the complete variable domain reads DTGVSQNPRHKITKRGQNVTFRCDPISEHNRLYWYRQTLGQGPEFLTYFQNEAQLEKSRLLSDRFSAERPKGSFSTLEIQRTEQGDSAMYLCASSLDIGATGYGYTFGSGTRLTVV.

This clone appeared a few times. This sequence joins TRBV9 and TRBJ2-3; D not certain. The CDR3 extends over 12 amino acids. V lost 0 bases to trimming and J lost 5 bases, with 4 bases between them. CDR1 is SGDLS, CDR2 YYNGEE, per germline. The CDR3 protein is CASSVEGDTQYF. CDR3 coding DNA: TGTGCCAGCAGCGTAGAGGGAGATACGCAGTATTTT.

This rearrangement joins TRBV28 to TRBJ2-7; 8 bases map to TRBD1. Germline loops: CDR1 MDHEN, CDR2 SYDVKM. After removal of 9 bases from V and 3 bases from J, the junction contained 7 bases not matched to a gene. The CDR3 length is 13 residues. The CDR3 DNA reads TGTGCCAGTAGAGGGACAGGTGGCTACGAGCAGTACTTC. Translation gives CASRGTGGYEQYF.

This chain connects TRBV13 to TRBJ1-2; TRBD1 matches 7 bases. The CDR3 consists of 13 residues. Germline CDR1 PRHDT, CDR2 FYEKMQ (reference sequence). V shed 5 bases and J 8 bases; nucleotides not matched to a gene: 8. CDR3 amino acids: CASSPRGPNGYTF. CDR3 DNA sequence: TGTGCCAGCAGCCCTAGGGGGCCCAACGGCTACACCTTC.

In this sample, this clone turned up once. The J gene is TRBJ2-7, the V gene TRBV11-3; the match to TRBD2 covers 8 bases. Trimming removed 5 bases from V and 4 bases from J; junction bases left unmatched: 7. Germline CDR1 reads SGHNT; CDR2 reads YENEEA. This CDR3 has 14 amino acids. CDR3 coding DNA: TGTGCCAGCAGCCGCCAGCGGGAGATTTACGAGCAGTACTTC. Translating gives CASSRQREIYEQYF.

The chain joins TRBV6-5 to TRBJ2-1, with D possibly matching TRBD1 (6 bases). Germline V gene sequence: CDR1 MNHEY, CDR2 SVGAGI. CDR3 length equals 14 residues. V lost 4 bases to trimming and J lost 7 bases, with 14 bases between them. The CDR3 protein is CASSSDRKGNEQFF. In DNA form, the CDR3 reads TGTGCCAGCAGTTCAGACAGGAAAGGAAATGAGCAGTTCTTC.

The chain recombines TRBV9 with TRBJ1-5; D uncertain. V lost 0 bases and J lost 6, with 7 bases in between. Germline values: CDR1 SGDLS, CDR2 YYNGEE. This CDR3 has 13 residues. CDR3 protein: CASSVGLGQPQHF. The CDR3 bases are TGTGCCAGCAGCGTAGGGTTGGGTCAGCCCCAGCATTTT.

The CDR3 reads CASSPESLNTEAFF. The CDR3 nucleotides read TGTGCCAGCAGCCCCGAGTCCCTGAACACTGAAGCTTTCTTT. The chain employs TRBV5-8 and TRBJ1-1; D is undetermined. This CDR3 comprises 14 residues. Germline lookup yields CDR1 SGHTS and CDR2 YDEGEE. Trimming shortened V by 4 bases and J by 0 bases, and 10 bases separated the two germline ends.